The subject of this entry is one TCR beta chain. Its antigen is not known. Vbeta (60) and Jbeta (13) primers were used in the PCR. The protocol was immunoSEQ multiplex PCR, while the TCRdb copy is restricted to in-frame clones and leaves out a portion. The repertoire holds some 100,000 clones, with more than 65% as singletons. This CDR3 spans 16 amino acids. Germline values: CDR1 SGHTA, CDR2 FQGNSA. Trimming cost V 2 bases and J 1 base, with 12 bases left between them. The data were taken from a study of cytomegalovirus exposure and HLA in healthy donors. General study points: Per a prior analysis, the majority of TCR beta V segments were productive roughly 87% or roughly 30% of the time. In a later analysis, most CMV-associated TCR beta chains appeared HLA-restricted.

The receptor was derived from a woman between 18 and 29 years old in good health and CMV-seropositive. The chain combines TRBV7-2 with TRBJ2-4, with TRBD1 as a possible D gene (6 bases). Sequencing was performed on PBMCs. The chain's CDR3 is CASSLTGRGAKNIQYF. CDR3 bases: TGTGCCAGCAGCTTAACAGGGCGTGGGGCCAAAAACATTCAGTACTTC.